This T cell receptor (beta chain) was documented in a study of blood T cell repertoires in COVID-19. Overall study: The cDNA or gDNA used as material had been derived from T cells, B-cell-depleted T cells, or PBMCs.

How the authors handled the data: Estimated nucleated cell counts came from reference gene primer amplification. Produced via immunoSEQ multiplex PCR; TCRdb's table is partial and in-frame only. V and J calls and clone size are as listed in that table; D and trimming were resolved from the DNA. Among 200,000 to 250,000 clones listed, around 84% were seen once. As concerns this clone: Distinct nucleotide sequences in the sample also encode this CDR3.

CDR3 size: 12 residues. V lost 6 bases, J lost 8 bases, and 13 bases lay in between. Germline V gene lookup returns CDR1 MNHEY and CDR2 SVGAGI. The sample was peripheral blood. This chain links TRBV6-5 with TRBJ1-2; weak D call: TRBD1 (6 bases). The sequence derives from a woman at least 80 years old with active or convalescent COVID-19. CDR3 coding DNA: TGTGCCAGCAGAGGGGCAGGGGAAGGCTACACCTTC. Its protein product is CASRGAGEGYTF.